This T cell receptor beta chain was profiled in a study of blood T cells in healthy people across ages. Through a sample-barcoded 5' primer and a J-beta primer mix, a second PCR was run for about 6 to 12 cycles. Every single cDNA molecule received a tag from a template-switch adaptor with 12 random nucleotides. TCRdb used MiXCR to reprocess the 5' RACE reads, holding one entry per CDR3 protein. Here the sample spans hundreds of thousands of distinct CDR3 sequences, under 55% being singletons. To note about this clonotype: No antigen is known for it. Its ends do not fully match the called genes, so a read error is possible.

Study observations and caveats: Samples with more naive T cells showed higher observed beta diversity.

The TCR was taken from a man aged 55 to 69 in good health. Sequencing used blood.

Written as DNA, the CDR3 is TGTGCCGGCAGCGTAGGGACTAGCGGAGGAGAGACCCAGTACTTC. As protein: CAGSVGTSGGETQYF. This chain joins TRBV9 and TRBJ2-5; 11 positions agree with TRBD2. The germline V gene encodes CDR1 SGDLS and CDR2 YYNGEE. CDR3 length: 15 residues.